This TCR beta chain was obtained from a study of identical twins. Study results and limitations: Conclusions came from cross-sectional statistical analysis, not from following the same donors. The models systematically underestimated how much out-of-frame TCR alpha was shared in monozygotic twins.

Healthy Caucasians supplied all donations. The CDR3 sequence is 15 residues long. J gave up 2 bases and V 0 bases, and 3 bases lay outside the gene matches. Germline assignment: CDR1 SGHRS and CDR2 YFSETQ. Template switching added a universal primer binding site, and final cDNA carried unique molecular identifiers. MiXCR, run by TCRdb on the 5' RACE reads, gives a single entry per CDR3 protein. The sample carries about 250,000 distinct CDR3 sequences, approximately 7.3% recorded once. As to this clonotype: Its antigen is currently unknown.

These same records also appear under a second study, on yellow fever vaccine responses in identical twins.

Sequenced input: CD8+ T cells sorted from blood. This clonotype was obtained from a woman between 18 and 29 years old in good health. V and J are TRBV5-1 and TRBJ2-3; TRBD2 aligns across 7 bases. The CDR3 nucleotides are TGCGCCAGCAGCTTGGAACTAGCGAACACAGATACGCAGTATTTT. As protein: CASSLELANTDTQYF.